Included here is one T cell receptor beta chain sequence, with context. The sample belongs to a study of long-term antiretroviral therapy in people with HIV. Per the germline V gene, CDR1 is SNHLY and CDR2 is FYNNEI. V was clipped by 7 bases and J by 3 bases, with 9 bases between them. The CDR3 length is 12 residues. Researchers report immunoSEQ v3.0 was run at survey level. Some clones are missing from TCRdb's copy, which holds only in-frame ones; the method was immunoSEQ multiplex PCR. The sample has about 41,000 clones; about 95% are singletons. The sequence was obtained from a man aged 25-45 years with HIV. This sample comprised unsorted PBMCs, obtained approximately 9.1 years after starting antiretroviral therapy. V gene TRBV2 combines with J gene TRBJ2-5; D is unclear. The CDR3 sequence: CASTLLEETQYF. The CDR3 region has the DNA TGTGCCAGCACCCTACTCGAAGAGACCCAGTACTTC.